This TCR beta chain came from a study of cytomegalovirus exposure and HLA in healthy donors. Overall study context: Most genotyped donors, around 78% of about 430, had Caucasian-associated genetic ancestry.

Details on this clone: As yet, its antigen is unknown.

Germline lookup yields CDR1 SSHAT and CDR2 FNYEAQ (reference sequence). The CDR3 spans 13 residues. Study-wide results and caveats: TRBV6-2, TRBV6-3 and some other V segments were unresolvable in 87-base-pair reads.

The study ran its PCR with 60 Vbeta and 13 Jbeta primers. Repertoires were generated with immunoSEQ multiplex PCR, while TCRdb's copy carries only in-frame clones and drops some. This repertoire shows approximately 100,000 clones, more than 65% found once; its top ten account for approximately 11%. This chain joins TRBV7-7 and TRBJ2-2; 7 bases agree with TRBD1. Source material: PBMCs. The receptor was derived from a man in his forties in good health and CMV-seropositive. CDR3 sequence (DNA): TGTGCTATTGGACAGGCGAACACCGGGGAGCTGTTTTTT. Translated, it gives CAIGQANTGELFF.